This entry features one TCR beta chain sequence. The antigen is not known. Libraries were prepared by immunoSEQ multiplex PCR; TCRdb keeps only in-frame clonotypes and omits some of them. The repertoire consists of about 9,400 clones, with approximately 80% occurring once and the leading ten covering around 19%. Regarding time point: neoterminal ileum biopsy at postoperative endoscopy, about 6 months after surgery. The germline CDR1 and CDR2 sequences are SGHTA and FQGNSA. The CDR3 consists of 14 residues. The V and J ends lost 5 bases and 0 bases, in that order; junction bases with no gene match: 4. This sample is drawn from a study of T cell repertoires in ileal Crohn's disease. On the study more broadly: The M6 sample came from neoterminal ileum during colonoscopy after surgery.

General study findings and limits: Postoperative endoscopy occurred within one year, median 6.9 months. Clonal expansions were more frequent in active smokers than non-smokers at surgery.

The chain joins TRBV7-2 to TRBJ2-7, with 7 positions matching TRBD1. The material sequenced was ileal tissue. The source of this sequence is an adult with Crohn's disease. CDR3 loop: CASSRQGYSYEQYF. In DNA, the CDR3 is TGTGCCAGCAGCCGACAGGGCTACTCCTACGAGCAGTACTTC.